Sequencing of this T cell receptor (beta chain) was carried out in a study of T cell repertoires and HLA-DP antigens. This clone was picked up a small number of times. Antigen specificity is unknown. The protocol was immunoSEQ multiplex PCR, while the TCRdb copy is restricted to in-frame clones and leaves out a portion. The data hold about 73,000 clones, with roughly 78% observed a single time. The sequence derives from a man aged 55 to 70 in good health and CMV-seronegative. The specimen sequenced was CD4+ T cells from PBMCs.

The DNA for the CDR3 is TGTGCCAGCAGCCCCAGGACAGGGGGTGGAAACACCATATATTTT. Protein sequence: CASSPRTGGGNTIYF. The chain links TRBV5-8 to TRBJ1-3; TRBD1 matches at 10 bases. V was pared by 4 bases and J by 3 bases, with 4 bases of the junction left unmatched. The CDR3 runs to 15 residues. The germline CDR1 and CDR2 sequences are SGHTS and YDEGEE.